This T cell receptor (beta chain) was recorded in a study of tumor and adjacent non-tumor tissue in lung cancer. As for the study in general: Histology: 11 to 13 adenocarcinoma, a couple of squamous cell carcinoma, 1 small cell lung cancer.

V lost 3 bases and J 3 bases, leaving 8 bases between the germline ends. The germline gives CDR1 MDHEN, CDR2 SYDVKM. The length of the CDR3 is 13 residues. A modified ARM-PCR protocol with three rounds of nested PCR amplified TCRbeta. TCRdb re-derived calls from the multiplex PCR reads in MiXCR, one entry per CDR3 protein. Of about 98,000 distinct CDR3 sequences listed, around three quarters were seen once; the top ten hold around 30%. Findings and caveats of the study: Significantly higher TCR diversity was found in tumor than normal lung. Top 100 clones took a larger repertoire share in normal lung.

The template was RNA from unsorted bulk tissue. The normal lung tissue was taken more than 3 cm from the tumor edge. Donors were chemotherapy-naive, newly diagnosed lung cancer surgical patients in China, August–late 2014. With respect to this clonotype: What it recognizes is unknown. A much larger clone sits a single nucleotide away, making a read error possible.

The chain joins TRBV28 to TRBJ2-5; TRBD1 might be the D (6 bases). The sequence was collected from a man aged 55 to 70 with small cell lung cancer. The sample taken for sequencing was distant non-tumor lung tissue. The CDR3 nucleotides read TGTGCCAGCAGTTTGAAGGGGGAAGAGACCCAGTACTTC. This sequence encodes CASSLKGEETQYF.